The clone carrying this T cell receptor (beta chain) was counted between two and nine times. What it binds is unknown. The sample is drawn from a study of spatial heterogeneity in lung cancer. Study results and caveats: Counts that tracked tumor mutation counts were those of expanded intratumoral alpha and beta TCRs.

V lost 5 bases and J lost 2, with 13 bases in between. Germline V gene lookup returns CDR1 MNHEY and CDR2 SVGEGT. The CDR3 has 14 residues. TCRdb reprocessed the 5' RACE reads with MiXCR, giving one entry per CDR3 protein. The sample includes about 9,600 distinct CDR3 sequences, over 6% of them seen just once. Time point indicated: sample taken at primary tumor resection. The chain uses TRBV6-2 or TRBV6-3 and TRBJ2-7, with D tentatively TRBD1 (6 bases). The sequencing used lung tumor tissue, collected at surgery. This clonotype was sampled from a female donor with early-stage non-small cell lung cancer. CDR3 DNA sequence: TGTGCCAGCAGTGACGACAGGTCCCCCTACGAGCAGTACGTC. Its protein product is CASSDDRSPYEQYV.